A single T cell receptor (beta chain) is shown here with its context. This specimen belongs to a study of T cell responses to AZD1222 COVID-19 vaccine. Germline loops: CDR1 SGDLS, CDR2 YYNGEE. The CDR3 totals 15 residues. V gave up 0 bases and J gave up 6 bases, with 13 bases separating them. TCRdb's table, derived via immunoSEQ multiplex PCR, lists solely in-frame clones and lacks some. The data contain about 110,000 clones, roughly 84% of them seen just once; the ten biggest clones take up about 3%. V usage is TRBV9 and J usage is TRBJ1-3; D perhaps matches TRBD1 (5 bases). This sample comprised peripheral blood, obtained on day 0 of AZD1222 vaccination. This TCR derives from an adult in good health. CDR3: CASSVVSAGQNTIYF. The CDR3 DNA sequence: TGTGCCAGCAGCGTAGTCTCGGCAGGGCAAAACACCATATATTTT.